This T cell receptor beta chain is from a study of T cells in Graves' hyperthyroidism and ophthalmopathy. Researchers took RNA transcripts and amplified the TCR beta CDR3 regions from them. Researchers ran a first-round RT-PCR on the TCR CDR3 using the HTBI primer set. TCRdb re-called the multiplex PCR reads with MiXCR, one entry per CDR3 protein. The data show hundreds of thousands of distinct CDR3 sequences, less than 15% seen once. This clonotype was picked up many times. Patients counted as stable if ophthalmopathy did not develop within 18 months. V lost 1 base to trimming and J lost 8 bases, with 14 bases between them. There are 14 residues in the CDR3. Germline lookup yields CDR1 KGHSH and CDR2 LQKENI.

Sequencing was done on a sample of blood. V gene TRBV18 combines with J gene TRBJ1-2; D unclear. This sequence originates from a woman under 30 with Graves' hyperthyroidism. The CDR3 bases are TGTGCCAGCTCACCACAGGGTCAATCTGGAGGCTACACCTTC. It yields the protein CASSPQGQSGGYTF.